A selection of T cell receptor beta chains follows, all from one sample in a study of T cells in Graves' hyperthyroidism and ophthalmopathy. TCRdb itself ran the multiplex PCR reads through MiXCR, one entry per CDR3 protein. The sample has some 250,000 distinct CDR3 sequences; about 14% are singletons. Sequencing was done on a sample of blood. All receptors come from a woman in her forties with Graves' hyperthyroidism that later progressed to Graves' ophthalmopathy. The CDR3 runs from the conserved cysteine through the conserved F or W. The D gene is left open where the match is weak. Not all rows give a size; the values are once, few, many and, for expanded clones, a class.

13	TRBV10-3	many	TRBJ2-1	NA	CAIMRGSYNEQFF	TGTGCCATCATGAGGGGCTCCTACAATGAGCAGTTCTTC
15	TRBV6-1	many	TRBJ2-7	TRBD2	CASRLTSGRAGEQYF	TGTGCCAGCAGGCTGACTAGCGGGAGAGCGGGCGAGCAGTACTTC
18	TRBV5-6	few	TRBJ2-3	TRBD1	CASSFEGASLHVTDTQYF	TGTGCCAGCAGCTTTGAGGGGGCCTCTCTCCATGTCACAGATACGCAGTATTTT
14	TRBV2	many	TRBJ2-7	NA	CASSVARGPYEQYF	TGTGCCAGCAGTGTGGCCAGGGGCCCCTACGAGCAGTACTTC
14	TRBV7-8	few	TRBJ1-2	NA	CASSLEVQRYGYTF	TGTGCCAGCAGCTTAGAGGTACAGCGCTATGGCTACACCTTC
13	TRBV4-1	many	TRBJ2-1	NA	CASSRVSYNEQFF	TGCGCCAGCAGCCGGGTGAGCTACAATGAGCAGTTCTTC
13	TRBV29-1	many	TRBJ2-2	NA	CSVGIRSTGELFF	TGCAGCGTTGGTATACGGTCCACCGGGGAGCTGTTTTTT
12	TRBV13	many	TRBJ2-1	NA	CASSSLSGPQFF	TGTGCCAGCAGCTCCCTTAGCGGCCCGCAGTTCTTC
12	TRBV12-3/TRBV12-4	many	TRBJ2-4	NA	CASSLEGDIQYF	TGTGCCAGCAGTTTAGAGGGAGACATTCAGTACTTC
11	TRBV11-2	many	TRBJ2-5	NA	CASRSFGAQYF	TGTGCCAGCAGATCTTTCGGGGCCCAGTACTTC
9	TRBV27	NA	TRBJ2-1	NA	CASGWEQFF	TGTGCCAGCGGGTGGGAGCAGTTCTTC
17	TRBV3-1	many	TRBJ2-5	TRBD2	CASSQDLTSGIGETQYF	TGTGCCAGCAGCCAAGATCTTACTAGCGGGATAGGAGAGACCCAGTACTTC
13	TRBV12-3/TRBV12-4	many	TRBJ2-1	NA	CASSLSIYNEQFF	TGTGCCAGCAGTTTATCTATTTACAATGAGCAGTTCTTC
16	TRBV27	few	TRBJ1-1	TRBD1	CASSPAPGQGALWAFF	TGTGCCAGCAGTCCCGCGCCGGGACAGGGGGCCTTATGGGCTTTCTTT
15	TRBV5-1	NA	TRBJ1-5	NA	CASSFFPGSNQPQHF	TGCGCCAGCAGCTTTTTCCCCGGTTCCAATCAGCCCCAGCATTTT
13	TRBV6-1	many	TRBJ2-7	NA	CASSTQPSYEQYF	TGTGCCAGCAGTACTCAGCCTTCCTACGAGCAGTACTTC
13	TRBV30	many	TRBJ2-5	NA	CAWSLEGGETQYF	TGTGCCTGGAGTCTTGAGGGTGGTGAGACCCAGTACTTC
17	TRBV12-3/TRBV12-4	NA	TRBJ2-3	TRBD2	CASSLIGWTSGGDTQYF	TGTGCCAGCAGTTTAATCGGGTGGACTAGCGGAGGAGATACGCAGTATTTT
16	TRBV27	NA	TRBJ2-2	NA	CASSLLARENTGELFF	TGTGCCAGCAGTTTACTAGCAAGGGAGAACACCGGGGAGCTGTTTTTT
16	TRBV20-1	many	TRBJ2-7	NA	CSARDQADFPFYEQYF	TGCAGTGCTAGAGATCAAGCGGATTTCCCCTTCTACGAGCAGTACTTC
13	TRBV6-1	many	TRBJ2-7	NA	CASSPQPHYEQYF	TGTGCCAGCAGTCCTCAGCCCCACTACGAGCAGTACTTC
13	TRBV6-1	many	TRBJ2-5	TRBD1	CASSWDRVKTQYF	TGTGCCAGCAGTTGGGACAGGGTCAAGACCCAGTACTTC
16	TRBV28	many	TRBJ2-1	TRBD2	CASTRGGTLAYNEQFF	TGTGCCAGCACCCGGGGGGGGACGCTTGCCTACAATGAGCAGTTCTTC
13	TRBV10-3	NA	TRBJ2-5	NA	CAISEKPGESQYF	TGTGCCATCAGCGAGAAACCGGGGGAGTCCCAGTACTTC
13	TRBV12-3/TRBV12-4	many	TRBJ1-5	NA	CASSFDRYRPQHF	TGTGCCAGCAGCTTTGACAGGTATCGGCCCCAGCATTTT
13	TRBV5-1	many	TRBJ2-7	NA	CASSLREAYEQYF	TGCGCCAGCAGCTTAAGGGAGGCCTACGAGCAGTACTTC
15	TRBV5-5	few	TRBJ2-3	NA	CASSPTGLTGDTQYF	TGTGCCAGCAGCCCAACAGGGTTGACCGGTGATACGCAGTATTTT
13	TRBV5-6	many	TRBJ1-6	NA	CASSLLPDASLHF	TGTGCCAGCAGCTTGCTTCCGGATGCGTCCCTCCACTTT
16	TRBV28	many	TRBJ1-5	TRBD1	CASSLGGQGGRQPQHF	TGTGCCAGCAGTTTGGGGGGACAGGGTGGTAGGCAGCCCCAGCATTTT
14	TRBV5-8	few	TRBJ2-1	NA	CASSRKLGFKEQFF	TGTGCCAGCAGCCGAAAACTGGGGTTCAAGGAGCAGTTCTTC
16	TRBV7-9	NA	TRBJ2-3	TRBD1	CASSWGDRVDTDTQYF	TGTGCCAGCAGCTGGGGGGACAGGGTGGACACAGATACGCAGTATTTT
14	TRBV2	many	TRBJ2-1	TRBD1	CASTPTGFSDEQFF	TGTGCCAGCACCCCGACAGGGTTCTCTGATGAGCAGTTCTTC
17	TRBV5-8	many	TRBJ2-1	NA	CASNPPPGGLSYNEQFF	TGTGCCAGCAACCCTCCGCCAGGGGGGCTTTCCTACAATGAGCAGTTCTTC
17	TRBV20-1	many	TRBJ1-1	NA	CSARDQVPGRAATEAFF	TGCAGTGCTAGAGATCAGGTCCCGGGAAGGGCAGCCACTGAAGCTTTCTTT
13	TRBV4-2	many	TRBJ2-7	NA	CASSGGPRYEQYF	TGTGCCAGCAGCGGCGGACCACGCTACGAGCAGTACTTC
15	TRBV10-3	many	TRBJ2-1	NA	CAISEKDSSYNEQFF	TGTGCCATCAGTGAGAAGGACTCATCCTACAATGAGCAGTTCTTC
15	TRBV20-1	NA	TRBJ2-5	NA	CSARSILVWNGTQYF	TGCAGTGCTAGAAGTATCTTAGTCTGGAATGGTACCCAGTACTTC